Listed here are 3 T cell receptor beta chains from one sample, sequenced in a study of control samples from healthy donors and cancer patients. Data came from immunoSEQ multiplex PCR; TCRdb stores just in-frame clones and leaves some out. The sample includes about 120,000 clones, around nine tenths of them seen just once. Sequencing input: blood. The receptors were gathered from a man aged 25 to 45 in good health.

This clone was seen only once. The chain couples TRBV10-1 to TRBJ1-1, with D perhaps TRBD1 (6 bases). The length of the CDR3 is 14 residues. V shed 4 bases and J shed 1 base, with 10 bases lying between them. Germline assignment: CDR1 WNHNN and CDR2 SYGVQD (reference sequence). The CDR3 reads CASSVGRGNTEAFF. The DNA of the CDR3 is TGCGCCAGCAGTGTGGGCAGGGGGAACACTGAAGCTTTCTTT.

The rearrangement uses TRBV5-3 and TRBJ1-2, with a tentative D call TRBD1 (6 bases). Being an ORF, TRBV5-3 has a function that is uncertain. The CDR3 contains 14 residues. V lost 0 bases, J lost 4 bases, and 10 bases lay in between. CDR3 coding DNA: TGTGCCAGAAGCTTGGACAGGGCGGGCTATGGCTACACCTTC. This codes for CARSLDRAGYGYTF.

The rearrangement joins TRBV9 to TRBJ2-1; no clear D gene. CDR1 SGDLS and CDR2 YYNGEE come from the germline V gene. Trimming shortened V by 1 base and J by 10 bases, and 18 bases separated the two germline ends. The CDR3 runs 15 residues. The CDR3 loop is CASSVQWAAQSEQFF. CDR3 nucleotides: TGTGCCAGCAGCGTACAGTGGGCGGCCCAGAGCGAGCAGTTCTTC.